Reported below is one T cell receptor beta chain. In the original workflow: Using reference gene primer amplification, nucleated cell counts were estimated. TCRdb's copy holds only in-frame clones and misses some; the assay was immunoSEQ multiplex PCR. V and J calls and clone size follow that table, whereas D and trimming were derived from the DNA. The repertoire holds tens of thousands of clones, with approximately 91% as singletons. The data belong to a study of blood T cell repertoires in COVID-19. Study at large: Acute and convalescent COVID-19 samples came from the United States, Italy and Spain. Sources were T cells, B-cell-depleted T cells, or PBMCs; the material itself was cDNA or gDNA.

The sample taken for sequencing was peripheral blood. The TCR originated in an elderly woman with acute or convalescent COVID-19.

The chain's CDR3 is CASNTASGGTYNEQFF. In DNA form, the CDR3 reads TGTGCCAGCAACACGGCTAGCGGGGGGACCTACAATGAGCAGTTCTTC. The rearrangement joins TRBV3-1 (or the pseudogene TRBV3-2) to TRBJ2-1; TRBD2 agrees at 11 bases. J gave up 2 bases and V 7 bases, and 7 bases lay outside the gene matches. Germline CDR1 LGHDT, CDR2 YNNKEL (reference sequence). The CDR3 has 16 residues.